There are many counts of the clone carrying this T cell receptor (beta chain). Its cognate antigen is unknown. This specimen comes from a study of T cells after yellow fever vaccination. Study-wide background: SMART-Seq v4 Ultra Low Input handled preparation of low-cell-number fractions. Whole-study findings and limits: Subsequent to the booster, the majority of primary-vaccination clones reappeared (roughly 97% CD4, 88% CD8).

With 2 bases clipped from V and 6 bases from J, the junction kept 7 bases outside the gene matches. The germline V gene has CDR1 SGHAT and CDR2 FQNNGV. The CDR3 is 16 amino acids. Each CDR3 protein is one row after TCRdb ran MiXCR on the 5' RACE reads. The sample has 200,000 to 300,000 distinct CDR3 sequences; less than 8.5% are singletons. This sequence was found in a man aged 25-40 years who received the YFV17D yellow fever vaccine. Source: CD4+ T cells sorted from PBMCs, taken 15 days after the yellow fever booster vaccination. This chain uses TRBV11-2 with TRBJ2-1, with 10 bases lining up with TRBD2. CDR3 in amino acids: CASSLTSLAGVNEQFF. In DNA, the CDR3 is TGTGCCAGCAGCTTAACTAGCCTAGCGGGAGTCAATGAGCAGTTCTTC.